The rows below give T cell receptor beta chains drawn from one sample of a study of T-cell memory formation after mild COVID-19. TCRdb reprocessed the 5' RACE reads via MiXCR and lists one record per CDR3 protein. The repertoire holds hundreds of thousands of distinct CDR3 sequences, with approximately 19% as singletons. The sample taken for sequencing was PBMCs or a T cell subset sorted from them (not recorded which). The receptors were gathered from a man between 18 and 29 years old who had mild COVID-19 (a few samples of this study predate the infection). Cell type and time point are not known. Each CDR3 is given with its conserved first and last residue. The D gene is left open where the match is weak. Size tells how often a clone was seen (once, few, many) or the class of an expanded clone, and some rows leave it out.

v_gene: TRBV5-6
abundance: few
j_gene: TRBJ2-2
d_gene: TRBD1
CDR3nt: TGTGCCAGCAGTCCTACAGGGGCCCTGGGCGGGGAGCTGTTTTTT
CDR3aa: CASSPTGALGGELFF

v_gene: TRBV5-1
abundance: .
j_gene: TRBJ2-5
d_gene: TRBD2
CDR3nt: TGCGCCAGCAGCTACTCGGGGCTAGCGGGGCAAGAGACCCAGTACTTC
CDR3aa: CASSYSGLAGQETQYF

v_gene: TRBV5-1
abundance: .
j_gene: TRBJ1-5
d_gene: TRBD1
CDR3nt: TGCGCCAGCAGCAAGGACAGGGGAGATCAGCCCCAGCATTTT
CDR3aa: CASSKDRGDQPQHF

v_gene: TRBV5-1
abundance: few
j_gene: TRBJ2-3
d_gene: TRBD2
CDR3nt: TGCGCCAGCAGCTTACTAGCGGGGGGCCGGTTTTCAACGGATACGCAGTATTTT
CDR3aa: CASSLLAGGRFSTDTQYF

v_gene: TRBV7-7
abundance: .
j_gene: TRBJ2-3
d_gene: .
CDR3nt: TGTGCTAGCAGCGCCAGGGCGGGGAGCACAGATACGCAGTATTTT
CDR3aa: CASSARAGSTDTQYF

v_gene: TRBV5-1
abundance: few
j_gene: TRBJ2-2
d_gene: .
CDR3nt: TGCGCCAGCAGCTTGGACGAGGTGTGGCCGAACACCGGGGAGCTGTTTTTT
CDR3aa: CASSLDEVWPNTGELFF

v_gene: TRBV28
abundance: .
j_gene: TRBJ1-5
d_gene: .
CDR3nt: TGTGCCAGCATAAACAGTGCTCCCGGGGACCGCCCCCCCGCTTTT
CDR3aa: CASINSAPGDRPPAF

v_gene: TRBV19
abundance: .
j_gene: TRBJ2-2
d_gene: .
CDR3nt: TGTGCCAGTAGTATAAGGTCCGCGAACACCGGGGAGCTGTTTTTT
CDR3aa: CASSIRSANTGELFF

v_gene: TRBV6-2/TRBV6-3
abundance: few
j_gene: TRBJ2-1
d_gene: TRBD2
CDR3nt: TGTGCCAGCAGTCGGACTAGCGGGGTGTACAATGAGCAGTTCTTC
CDR3aa: CASSRTSGVYNEQFF

v_gene: TRBV18
abundance: .
j_gene: TRBJ1-2
d_gene: .
CDR3nt: TGTGCCAGCTCACCGAACAGGGATGGCTACACCTTC
CDR3aa: CASSPNRDGYTF

v_gene: TRBV7-2
abundance: few
j_gene: TRBJ1-6
d_gene: TRBD1
CDR3nt: TGTGCCAGCAGCCGCTCGGGACAGAGAAATTCACCCCTCCACTTT
CDR3aa: CASSRSGQRNSPLHF

v_gene: TRBV24-1
abundance: few
j_gene: TRBJ1-5
d_gene: .
CDR3nt: TGTGCCACCAGTGCGAGGTCGGGGAATCAGCCCCAGCATTTT
CDR3aa: CATSARSGNQPQHF

v_gene: TRBV7-3
abundance: .
j_gene: TRBJ2-3
d_gene: TRBD2
CDR3nt: TGTGCCAGCAGCTTAAAGGCGAGCGGGGACCTTGGGACGCAGTATTTT
CDR3aa: CASSLKASGDLGTQYF

v_gene: TRBV20-1
abundance: few
j_gene: TRBJ2-1
d_gene: TRBD2
CDR3nt: TGCAGTGCTTGGGGGGGTTCCAGCTCCTACAATGAGCAGTTCTTC
CDR3aa: CSAWGGSSSYNEQFF

v_gene: TRBV12-3/TRBV12-4
abundance: .
j_gene: TRBJ1-5
d_gene: .
CDR3nt: TGTGCCAGCAGTTCGGAACTTTCTAGCAATCAGCCCCAGCATTTT
CDR3aa: CASSSELSSNQPQHF

v_gene: TRBV12-3/TRBV12-4
abundance: few
j_gene: TRBJ2-1
d_gene: TRBD1
CDR3nt: TGTGCCAGCAGCTCCCGGGACAGTTACACATCTGAGCAGTTCTTC
CDR3aa: CASSSRDSYTSEQFF

v_gene: TRBV18
abundance: few
j_gene: TRBJ2-1
d_gene: TRBD1
CDR3nt: TGTGCCAGCTCACCTGTCGCAGGGACAGGGGGATACAATGAGCAGTTCTTC
CDR3aa: CASSPVAGTGGYNEQFF

v_gene: TRBV5-5
abundance: few
j_gene: TRBJ1-1
d_gene: .
CDR3nt: TGTGCCAGCAGCTTGGTCCGGTCGGGGCTAGGCACTGAAGCTTTCTTT
CDR3aa: CASSLVRSGLGTEAFF

v_gene: TRBV4-1
abundance: many
j_gene: TRBJ2-3
d_gene: .
CDR3nt: TGCGCCAGCAGCCAAGATCCCCGGGATACGCAGTATTTT
CDR3aa: CASSQDPRDTQYF

v_gene: TRBV7-3
abundance: many
j_gene: TRBJ2-1
d_gene: TRBD2
CDR3nt: TGTGCCAGCAGCCTAAACAGCGGGGCGGGCCCTTACAATGAGCAGTTCTTC
CDR3aa: CASSLNSGAGPYNEQFF

v_gene: TRBV7-2
abundance: .
j_gene: TRBJ2-7
d_gene: TRBD2
CDR3nt: TGTGCCAGCAGCTTAGCGAGATCTAGCGGGGTGAGCTCCTACGAGCAGTACTTC
CDR3aa: CASSLARSSGVSSYEQYF

v_gene: TRBV7-9
abundance: .
j_gene: TRBJ2-2
d_gene: .
CDR3nt: TGTGCCAGCAGCTTACCTCGGTCCTACCGGAACACCGGGGAGCTGTTTTTT
CDR3aa: CASSLPRSYRNTGELFF

v_gene: TRBV20-1
abundance: .
j_gene: TRBJ2-3
d_gene: TRBD1
CDR3nt: TGCAGTCCCTCTGGACAGGGTAGCACAGATACGCAGTATTTT
CDR3aa: CSPSGQGSTDTQYF

v_gene: TRBV3-1
abundance: few
j_gene: TRBJ1-1
d_gene: TRBD1
CDR3nt: TGTGCCAGCAGCCACGCCGGGACAGCCACTGAAGCTTTCTTT
CDR3aa: CASSHAGTATEAFF

v_gene: TRBV6-5
abundance: .
j_gene: TRBJ1-4
d_gene: .
CDR3nt: TGTGCCAGCAGCAGATCAAGCAGGGTTAATGAAAAACTGTTTTTT
CDR3aa: CASSRSSRVNEKLFF

v_gene: TRBV20-1
abundance: few
j_gene: TRBJ1-1
d_gene: .
CDR3nt: TGCAGTGCTAGTTCGGGGGCGGACACTGAAGCTTTCTTT
CDR3aa: CSASSGADTEAFF

v_gene: TRBV4-3
abundance: .
j_gene: TRBJ2-7
d_gene: .
CDR3nt: TGCGCCAGCAGCCAAGAGTGGAGGTCCGGCGAGCAGTACTTC
CDR3aa: CASSQEWRSGEQYF

v_gene: TRBV2
abundance: .
j_gene: TRBJ1-6
d_gene: TRBD1
CDR3nt: TGTGCCAGCAGTGAAGTTGACGGGACAGGTGGTTCACCCCTCCACTTT
CDR3aa: CASSEVDGTGGSPLHF

v_gene: TRBV4-1
abundance: .
j_gene: TRBJ2-1
d_gene: TRBD1
CDR3nt: TGCGCCAGCAGCCGAACGACAGGGACCTACAATGAGCAGTTCTTC
CDR3aa: CASSRTTGTYNEQFF

v_gene: TRBV10-3
abundance: few
j_gene: TRBJ2-1
d_gene: TRBD2
CDR3nt: TGTGCCATCAGTGAGTCGGGGCTAGCGGGAAATGAGCAGTTCTTC
CDR3aa: CAISESGLAGNEQFF

v_gene: TRBV18
abundance: .
j_gene: TRBJ2-1
d_gene: .
CDR3nt: TGTGCCAGCCGTCCAGGGGTGTCCAATGAGCAGTTCTTC
CDR3aa: CASRPGVSNEQFF

v_gene: TRBV7-9
abundance: .
j_gene: TRBJ2-6
d_gene: .
CDR3nt: TGTGCCAGCAGCTTTGCACTCTCTGGGGCCAACGTCCTGACTTTC
CDR3aa: CASSFALSGANVLTF

v_gene: TRBV6-4
abundance: few
j_gene: TRBJ2-3
d_gene: .
CDR3nt: TGTGCCAGCAGCCCGACAGTCGATGGTGGCACAGATACGCAGTATTTT
CDR3aa: CASSPTVDGGTDTQYF

v_gene: TRBV5-1
abundance: .
j_gene: TRBJ2-3
d_gene: .
CDR3nt: TGCGCCAGCAGCTTGGGAACCTTAGATACGCAGTATTTT
CDR3aa: CASSLGTLDTQYF

v_gene: TRBV4-3
abundance: .
j_gene: TRBJ2-5
d_gene: TRBD2
CDR3nt: TGCGCCAGCAGCCAAGGGAGGCTAGCGGGGGGAGTCCAAGAGACCCAGTACTTC
CDR3aa: CASSQGRLAGGVQETQYF

v_gene: TRBV7-2
abundance: .
j_gene: TRBJ2-3
d_gene: .
CDR3nt: TGTGCCAGCAGCCTCATGGGGGTAGATACGCAGTATTTT
CDR3aa: CASSLMGVDTQYF

v_gene: TRBV6-4
abundance: .
j_gene: TRBJ1-6
d_gene: TRBD1
CDR3nt: TGTGCCAGCAGCAGGAACAGGGGGGAACCCCTCCACTTT
CDR3aa: CASSRNRGEPLHF

v_gene: TRBV11-2
abundance: .
j_gene: TRBJ1-2
d_gene: .
CDR3nt: TGTGCCAGCAGCGATCTTATTCTAGGCGGCTACACCTTC
CDR3aa: CASSDLILGGYTF

v_gene: TRBV19
abundance: .
j_gene: TRBJ2-7
d_gene: .
CDR3nt: TGTGCCAGTAGTCCACCAGGGGGACTGTACGAGCAGTACTTC
CDR3aa: CASSPPGGLYEQYF

v_gene: TRBV24-1
abundance: .
j_gene: TRBJ1-5
d_gene: .
CDR3nt: TGTGCCACCAGTGACTACAGGGAGAGCAATCAGCCCCAGCATTTT
CDR3aa: CATSDYRESNQPQHF

v_gene: TRBV28
abundance: few
j_gene: TRBJ2-1
d_gene: .
CDR3nt: TGTGCCAGCAGTTTCGCGTATGAGCAGTTCTTC
CDR3aa: CASSFAYEQFF

v_gene: TRBV7-8
abundance: few
j_gene: TRBJ1-2
d_gene: .
CDR3nt: TGTGCCAGCAGCTTTAGGGCGGGCATCGCATATGGCTACACCTTC
CDR3aa: CASSFRAGIAYGYTF

v_gene: TRBV7-6
abundance: few
j_gene: TRBJ2-7
d_gene: .
CDR3nt: TGTGCCAGCAGCTCTGAGAACAGGGAATACGAGCAGTACTTC
CDR3aa: CASSSENREYEQYF

v_gene: TRBV24-1
abundance: .
j_gene: TRBJ2-1
d_gene: .
CDR3nt: TGTGCCACCAGTGATAAGCCCTACAATGAGCAGTTCTTC
CDR3aa: CATSDKPYNEQFF

v_gene: TRBV12-3/TRBV12-4
abundance: .
j_gene: TRBJ2-7
d_gene: TRBD1
CDR3nt: TGTGCCAGCAGCTACAGGACAGGGGGAGGGGACGAGCAGTACTTC
CDR3aa: CASSYRTGGGDEQYF

v_gene: TRBV5-1
abundance: .
j_gene: TRBJ1-6
d_gene: .
CDR3nt: TGCGCCAGCAGCTTGGATTTTTCTGCCCTCCACTTT
CDR3aa: CASSLDFSALHF

v_gene: TRBV4-1
abundance: many
j_gene: TRBJ1-6
d_gene: TRBD1
CDR3nt: TGCGCCAGCAGCCAAGAACCTACATTAGGACAGGGAAGTGTATATTCACCCCTCCACTTT
CDR3aa: CASSQEPTLGQGSVYSPLHF

v_gene: TRBV7-2
abundance: .
j_gene: TRBJ1-2
d_gene: TRBD1
CDR3nt: TGTGCCAGCAGCTTAGGGGTGACAGGGTCGGAACGTGGCTACACCTTC
CDR3aa: CASSLGVTGSERGYTF